This TCR beta chain was recorded in a study of blood T cell repertoires in COVID-19. Seattle patients were enrolled during active infection and followed longitudinally. Sequenced by immunoSEQ multiplex PCR; TCRdb stores in-frame clones only, minus some. The sample includes approximately 180,000 clones, roughly 76% of them seen just once. Germline CDR1 is SQVTM and CDR2 is ANQGSEA. This CDR3 contains 11 residues. V lost 7 bases and J lost 3, with 7 bases in between. Sequencing was carried out using peripheral blood. The gene calls are TRBV29-1 and TRBJ1-3, with unresolved D. This receptor was identified in a woman of 80 years or more with COVID-19, enrolled during active disease. CDR3: CSAASGNTIYF. CDR3 DNA: TGCAGCGCCGCCAGTGGAAACACCATATATTTT.